Described below is a single T cell receptor beta chain sequence and its context. V lost 2 bases, J lost 9 bases, and 5 bases lay in between. Germline V gene lookup returns CDR1 MNHEY and CDR2 SVGAGI. The CDR3 consists of 11 residues. This entry comes from a study of blood T cell repertoires in COVID-19. Produced via immunoSEQ multiplex PCR; TCRdb's table is partial and in-frame only. The sample records over 150,000 clones, approximately 87% being singletons. Sequenced: peripheral blood. The chain recombines TRBV6-5 with TRBJ2-1; D is undetermined. This TCR came from a man in his sixties or seventies with active or convalescent COVID-19. The CDR3 reads CASSYMSEQFF. The CDR3 bases are TGTGCCAGCAGTTACATGAGTGAGCAGTTCTTC.